Listed below are T cell receptor beta chains from one sample, sequenced in a study of OX40 agonist ivuxolimab in advanced cancers. Libraries were prepared by immunoSEQ multiplex PCR; TCRdb keeps only in-frame clonotypes and omits some of them. The profile shows about 82,000 clones, roughly 90% of them singletons. Sequenced material: CD4+ or CD8+ T cells sorted from blood, taken in a trial of the OX40 agonist ivuxolimab. These receptors were taken from an adult with an advanced solid tumor such as melanoma, head and neck, liver or kidney cancer. Both conserved end residues are part of each CDR3. A D gene is named only where the DNA matches it firmly. Size tells how often a clone was seen (once, few, many) or the class of an expanded clone, and some rows leave it out.

cdr3_nt	cdr3_aa	clone_size	d_call	j_call	v_call
TGTGCCAGTCAAGACAGGGTCGGCTCACCCCTCCACTTT	CASQDRVGSPLHF	NA	TRBD1	TRBJ1-6	TRBV6-1
TGTGCCAGCAGTTTTTCCGGGACAGGGGACTATGGCTACACCTTC	CASSFSGTGDYGYTF	NA	TRBD1	TRBJ1-2	TRBV6-5
TGTGCCTGGAGTGGCCCAGGGGATACGCAGTATTTT	CAWSGPGDTQYF	NA	NA	TRBJ2-3	TRBV30
TGCAGCGTTGAAGGGCGGGGGGCTTCAACTGAAGCTTTCTTT	CSVEGRGASTEAFF	NA	NA	TRBJ1-1	TRBV29-1
TGTGCCAGCAGTGCGCACAGGGCGGACACTGAAGCTTTCTTT	CASSAHRADTEAFF	NA	NA	TRBJ1-1	TRBV7-2
TGTGCCAGCAGGAGAAGCCCCGGGACTAGCGGGAGGGCATACAATGAGCAGTTCTTC	CASRRSPGTSGRAYNEQFF	NA	TRBD2	TRBJ2-1	TRBV27
TGTGCCAGCAGCAAACAGGGGGCCGAGGCCAAAAACATTCAGTACTTC	CASSKQGAEAKNIQYF	NA	TRBD1	TRBJ2-4	TRBV5-4
TGTGCCAGCAGGTTACAGGCGATGAACACTGAAGCTTTCTTT	CASRLQAMNTEAFF	NA	NA	TRBJ1-1	TRBV11-1
TGTGCCAGCAGCAAAGGTGCGGGGACAGGGGTCGCAGATACGCAGTATTTT	CASSKGAGTGVADTQYF	NA	NA	TRBJ2-3	TRBV21-1
TGTGCCAGCAGCGTTGGGTTCACCGGGGAGCTGTTTTTT	CASSVGFTGELFF	NA	NA	TRBJ2-2	TRBV9
TGTGCCAGCAGTCCAGCTCGGGAGGGGGGCTACACCTTC	CASSPAREGGYTF	NA	NA	TRBJ1-2	TRBV6-6
TGTGCCAGCTCACCAGGGACAGCCAATAACTATGGCTACACCTTC	CASSPGTANNYGYTF	NA	TRBD1	TRBJ1-2	TRBV18
TGTGCCAGCAGCACCATTCCGGGGGGTAAGATTAATGAAAAACTGTTTTTT	CASSTIPGGKINEKLFF	NA	NA	TRBJ1-4	TRBV21-1
TGTGCCAGCAGTGTAGGGTCCGCCTATGGCTACACCTTC	CASSVGSAYGYTF	NA	NA	TRBJ1-2	TRBV25-1
TGTGCCAGCAGTGTCGGACAGGGTGTGACTGAAGCTTTCTTT	CASSVGQGVTEAFF	NA	TRBD1	TRBJ1-1	TRBV6-1
TGTGCCAGCAGCCAAGTATCGTTTACAGGGGTGGGGAATGAGCAGTTCTTC	CASSQVSFTGVGNEQFF	NA	TRBD1	TRBJ2-1	TRBV4-2
TGTGCCAGCAGCGGGGGACTGGCGATTCTCAATGAGCAGTTCTTC	CASSGGLAILNEQFF	NA	NA	TRBJ2-1	TRBV9
TGCGCCAGCAGCCCGGGGACAGGGGGCAATCAGCCCCAGCATTTT	CASSPGTGGNQPQHF	NA	TRBD1	TRBJ1-5	TRBV5-1
TGTGCCAGCTCACCAGGGGCAGGGGGCCCCAATGAGCAGTTCTTC	CASSPGAGGPNEQFF	NA	TRBD1	TRBJ2-1	TRBV18
TGCGCCAGTAAACAGGCCTTGAACACTGAAGCTTTCTTT	CASKQALNTEAFF	NA	NA	TRBJ1-1	TRBV5-1
TGTGCCAGTTCCTCGGGACTAGCGGTCCAACAAGAGACCCAGTACTTC	CASSSGLAVQQETQYF	NA	TRBD2	TRBJ2-5	TRBV7-2
TGCGCCAGCAGCTTCGTAGCAGCTAGCTCCTACAATGAGCAGTTCTTC	CASSFVAASSYNEQFF	NA	NA	TRBJ2-1	TRBV5-1
TGTGCCAGTAGTATCGGGACAGTTAGCAATCAGCCCCAGCATTTT	CASSIGTVSNQPQHF	NA	TRBD1	TRBJ1-5	TRBV19
TGTGCCAGCAGTCGCCAACAGGGGGCGGGCGAGCAGTACTTC	CASSRQQGAGEQYF	NA	TRBD1	TRBJ2-7	TRBV6-6
TGCAGCGTCGACCCCCCCGCCAATGAGCAGTTCTTC	CSVDPPANEQFF	NA	NA	TRBJ2-1	TRBV29-1
TGTGCCAGCAGCTTAGTAGGGGGGTCCTACAATGAGCAGTTCTTC	CASSLVGGSYNEQFF	NA	NA	TRBJ2-1	TRBV11-2
TGCGCCAGCAGTCAATCTGCAGGGCTTCCTTCCTACGAGCAGTACTTC	CASSQSAGLPSYEQYF	NA	NA	TRBJ2-7	TRBV23-1
TGTGCCAGTAGTGGGGGGCCGGGACAGTGGAACACTGAAGCTTTCTTT	CASSGGPGQWNTEAFF	once	TRBD1	TRBJ1-1	TRBV19
TGTGCCAGCAACTCTATCCCTAATGAGCAGTTCTTC	CASNSIPNEQFF	NA	NA	TRBJ2-1	TRBV21-1
TGCGCCAGCAGTGAGTCGAAAACCTTAAGCTCCTACAATGAGCAGTTCTTC	CASSESKTLSSYNEQFF	NA	NA	TRBJ2-1	TRBV10-1
TGCGCCAGCAGCCTGGGGACTAGCGGGAGGTCGTTCTTC	CASSLGTSGRSFF	NA	TRBD2	TRBJ2-1	TRBV4-1
TGCGCCAGCAGCCACCCCTGGGGGACAGAGCAGTTCTTC	CASSHPWGTEQFF	NA	NA	TRBJ2-1	TRBV4-1
TGTGCCAGCAGCTTGGGGGACACCACAGATACGCAGTATTTT	CASSLGDTTDTQYF	NA	NA	TRBJ2-3	TRBV5-4
TGTGCCAGCACCCGGACAGGGAACACTGAAGCTTTCTTT	CASTRTGNTEAFF	NA	TRBD1	TRBJ1-1	TRBV7-9
TGTGCCACCCAAGGGAGGCCCCCGCTCCAAGAGACCCAGTACTTC	CATQGRPPLQETQYF	NA	NA	TRBJ2-5	TRBV6-5
TGTGCCAGCAAGTCACCGGGACTATACGTCAACGAGCAGTACTTC	CASKSPGLYVNEQYF	NA	TRBD2	TRBJ2-7	TRBV28
TGCGCCAGCAGCCAGCTTAGACAAGCTGGAAACACCATATATTTT	CASSQLRQAGNTIYF	few	NA	TRBJ1-3	TRBV4-1
TGTGCCAGCAGCTTAACTGGACAGGGGAACGCTGAAGCTTTCTTT	CASSLTGQGNAEAFF	NA	TRBD1	TRBJ1-1	TRBV7-2
TGTGCCAGCAGCCACCCGACTAGCGGGAGTTCGATATTCTTC	CASSHPTSGSSIFF	NA	TRBD2	TRBJ2-1	TRBV4-2
TGTGCCAGCAGTTTCCGACGGGACCAAGAGACCCAGTACTTC	CASSFRRDQETQYF	NA	NA	TRBJ2-5	TRBV6-6
TGCGCCAGCAGCTTGGTATCTGGGGAGACTGAAGCTTTCTTT	CASSLVSGETEAFF	NA	NA	TRBJ1-1	TRBV5-1
TGTGCCTGGAGTGTAGGGGCGAACACTGAAGCTTTCTTT	CAWSVGANTEAFF	NA	NA	TRBJ1-1	TRBV30